This T cell receptor (beta chain) stems from a study of identical twins. Study findings and constraints: Weaker excess twin sharing was seen among beta out-of-frame sequences. Out-of-frame sharing of TCR alpha in monozygotic twins was underestimated by models.

This clonotype was counted at least ten times. Its matching antigen is unknown. TCRdb recomputed calls from the 5' RACE reads with MiXCR, one row per CDR3 protein. The sample records about 220,000 distinct CDR3 sequences, approximately 7.3% being singletons. V was trimmed by 4 bases and J by 12 bases, leaving 19 bases between them. CDR1 MGHRA and CDR2 YSYEKL come from the germline V gene. This CDR3 has 13 residues. These data are also associated with another study on yellow fever vaccine responses in identical twins.

Sequenced: CD8+ T cells sorted from blood. V gene TRBV4-1 combines with J gene TRBJ2-7; the D gene is possibly TRBD1 (5 bases). The TCR was taken from a woman under 30 in good health. The CDR3 region has the DNA TGCGCCAGCAGCCCGACGACAGACCTAAAACCGTACGTC. Its translation: CASSPTTDLKPYV.